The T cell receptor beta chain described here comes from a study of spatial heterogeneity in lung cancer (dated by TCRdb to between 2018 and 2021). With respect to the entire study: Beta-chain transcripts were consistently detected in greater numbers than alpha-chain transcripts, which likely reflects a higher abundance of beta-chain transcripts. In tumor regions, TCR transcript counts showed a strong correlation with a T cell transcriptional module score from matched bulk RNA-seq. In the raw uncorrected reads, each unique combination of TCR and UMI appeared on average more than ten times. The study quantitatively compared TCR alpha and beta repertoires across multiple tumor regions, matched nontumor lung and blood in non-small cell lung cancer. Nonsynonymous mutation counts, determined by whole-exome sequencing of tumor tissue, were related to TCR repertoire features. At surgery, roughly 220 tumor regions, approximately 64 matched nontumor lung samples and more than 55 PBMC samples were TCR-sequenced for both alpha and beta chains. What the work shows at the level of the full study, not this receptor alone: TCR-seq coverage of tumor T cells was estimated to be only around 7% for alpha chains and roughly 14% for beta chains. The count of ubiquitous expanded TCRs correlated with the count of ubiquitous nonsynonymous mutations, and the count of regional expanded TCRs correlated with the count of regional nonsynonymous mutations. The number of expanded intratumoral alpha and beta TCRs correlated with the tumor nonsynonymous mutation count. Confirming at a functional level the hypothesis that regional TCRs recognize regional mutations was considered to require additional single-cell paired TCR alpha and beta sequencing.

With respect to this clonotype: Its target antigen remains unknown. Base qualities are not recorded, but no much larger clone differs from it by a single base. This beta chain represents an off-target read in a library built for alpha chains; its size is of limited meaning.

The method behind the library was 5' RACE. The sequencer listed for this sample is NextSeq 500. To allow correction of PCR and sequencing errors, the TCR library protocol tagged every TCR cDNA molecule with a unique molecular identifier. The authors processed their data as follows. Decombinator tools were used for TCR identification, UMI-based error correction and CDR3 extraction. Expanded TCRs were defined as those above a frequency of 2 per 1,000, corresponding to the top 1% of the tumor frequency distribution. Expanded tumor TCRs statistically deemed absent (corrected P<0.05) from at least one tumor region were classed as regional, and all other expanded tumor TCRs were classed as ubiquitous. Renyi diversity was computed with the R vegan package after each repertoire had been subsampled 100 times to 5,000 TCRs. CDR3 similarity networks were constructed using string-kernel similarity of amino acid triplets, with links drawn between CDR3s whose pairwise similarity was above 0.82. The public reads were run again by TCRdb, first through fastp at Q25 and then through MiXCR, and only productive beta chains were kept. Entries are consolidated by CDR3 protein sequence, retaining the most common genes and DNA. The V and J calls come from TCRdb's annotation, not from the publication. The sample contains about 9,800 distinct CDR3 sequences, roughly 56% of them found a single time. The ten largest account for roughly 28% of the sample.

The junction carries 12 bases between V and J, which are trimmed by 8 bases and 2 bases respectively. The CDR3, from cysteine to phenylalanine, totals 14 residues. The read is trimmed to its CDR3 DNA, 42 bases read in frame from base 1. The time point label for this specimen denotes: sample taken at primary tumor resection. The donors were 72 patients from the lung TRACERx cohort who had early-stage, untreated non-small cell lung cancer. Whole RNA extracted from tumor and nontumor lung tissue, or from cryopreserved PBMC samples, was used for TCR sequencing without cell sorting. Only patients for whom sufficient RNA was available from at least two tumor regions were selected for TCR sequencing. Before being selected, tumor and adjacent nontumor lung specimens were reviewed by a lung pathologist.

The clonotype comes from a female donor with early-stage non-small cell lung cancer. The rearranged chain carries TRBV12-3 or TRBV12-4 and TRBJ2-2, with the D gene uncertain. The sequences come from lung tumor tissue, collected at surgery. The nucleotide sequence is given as TGTGCCAGCGAAGGGCCCGAAAACACCGGGGAGCTGTTTTTT. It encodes CASEGPENTGELFF.